This T cell receptor beta chain appears in the sequencing data of a study of OX40 agonist ivuxolimab in advanced cancers. Across the whole study: Dose-escalation subjects each had hepatocellular carcinoma, melanoma, renal cell or head and neck cancer.

Germline V CDR1 and CDR2: SNHLY, FYNNEI. This CDR3 is built from 12 residues. The V gene end was trimmed by 1 base and the J gene end by 10 bases; junction bases not matched to a gene: 1. Enrollment shut out patients with autoimmune disease history or systemic immunosuppression. Profiled with immunoSEQ multiplex PCR; TCRdb holds only in-frame clones, not every one. The table has tens of thousands of clones, roughly 84% seen once. This TCR derives from an adult with an advanced solid tumor such as melanoma, head and neck, liver or kidney cancer. The sample consisted of CD4+ or CD8+ T cells sorted from blood, taken in a trial of the OX40 agonist ivuxolimab. J is TRBJ1-1 and V is TRBV2, with TRBD1 matching 9 bases. The CDR3 is CASSEEGQGAFF. CDR3 bases: TGTGCCAGCAGTGAAGAGGGACAGGGAGCTTTCTTT.